Each of the 5 T cell receptor beta chains below was sequenced from the same sample in a study of regulatory T cells in long-lasting Graves disease. With iRepertoire HTBI primers and Arm-PCR of CDR3 regions, TCR beta libraries were built. Each CDR3 protein is one row after TCRdb ran MiXCR on the multiplex PCR reads. In the table there are around 400,000 distinct CDR3 sequences, about 15% of which are singletons. Time point denoted: newly diagnosed GD, antithyroid drugs for less than 3 months. With RNA extracted from PBMCs as input, the TCR library was made. These data also formed part of another study, on T cells in Graves' hyperthyroidism and ophthalmopathy.

The specimen was peripheral blood mononuclear cells (PBMCs), collected at new diagnosis, from a patient treated with antithyroid drugs. The receptors shown here come from a woman aged 40 to 50 with Graves disease.

This clonotype was detected only a few times. The chain has TRBV11-2 and TRBJ1-3; D is possibly TRBD1 (6 bases). Germline loops: CDR1 SGHAT, CDR2 FQNNGV. The CDR3 sequence is 16 residues long. Trimming stripped 4 bases from V and 4 bases from J, with 17 bases between. For the CDR3, the DNA is TGTGCCAGCAGCTCCGGTAGGGGGGGTACAGGAAACACCATATATTTT. Translating gives CASSSGRGGTGNTIYF.

The rearrangement joins TRBV10-3 to TRBJ1-6; no clear D gene. The germline V and J ends were trimmed by 2 bases and 9 bases, with 8 bases remaining between them. The CDR3 length is 13 residues. The germline V gene encodes CDR1 ENHRY and CDR2 SYGVKD. CDR3 protein: CAISEGEGSPLHF. The DNA of the CDR3 is TGTGCCATCAGTGAGGGGGAAGGTTCACCCCTCCACTTT.

This clonotype occurred a few times. The V and J genes are TRBV13 and TRBJ2-1; D is possibly TRBD1 or TRBD2 (5 bases each). CDR1 is PRHDT, CDR2 FYEKMQ, per germline (reference sequence). Trimming shortened V by 1 base and J by 1 base, and 11 bases separated the two germline ends. The CDR3 runs to 16 residues. As DNA, the CDR3 is TGTGCCAGCAGCTTAGAGGGACGCCGTTCCTACAATGAGCAGTTCTTC. Its protein is CASSLEGRRSYNEQFF.

The sample holds many counts of this clonotype. The chain combines TRBV2 with TRBJ2-7, with D uncertain. The germline gives CDR1 SNHLY, CDR2 FYNNEI. CDR3 size: 12 residues. V shed 4 bases and J shed 4 bases, with 8 bases lying between them. In nucleotides, the CDR3 is TGTGCCAGCAGTGTGGGGTATTACGAGCAGTACTTC. Protein: CASSVGYYEQYF.

This clonotype was detected once. The rearrangement links TRBV2 to TRBJ1-5; unclear D gene. There are 16 residues in the CDR3. V dropped 9 bases and J dropped 0 bases, with 18 bases sitting between them. The germline V gene has CDR1 SNHLY and CDR2 FYNNEI. The CDR3 loop is CARDDKKPTSNQPQHF. The DNA of the CDR3 is TGTGCCAGAGACGACAAGAAACCAACTAGCAATCAGCCCCAGCATTTT. Using reference TRBV2 and TRBJ1-5 for the parts outside the CDR3, the full variable domain is EPEVTQTPSHQVTQMGQEVILRCVPISNHLYFYWYRQILGQKVEFLVSFYNNEISEKSEIFDDQFSVERPDGSNFTLKIRSTKLEDSAMYFCARDDKKPTSNQPQHFGDGTRLSIL.